The 30 T cell receptor beta chains reported below all come from one sample, sequenced in a study of blood T cell repertoires in COVID-19. Measured with immunoSEQ multiplex PCR; TCRdb has only the in-frame clones, and not every one. This sample has 150,000 to 200,000 clones, with roughly 89% found just once. The specimen sequenced was peripheral blood. These receptors all come from a woman aged 55 to 70 who had recovered from COVID-19.

The chain joins TRBV5-4 to TRBJ2-2; the match to TRBD1 covers 10 bases. Germline CDR1 is SGHNT and CDR2 is YYREEE (reference sequence). Losses at the gene ends were 3 bases for V and 4 bases for J; bases not matched to a gene: 6. The CDR3 has 16 residues. Here the CDR3 DNA reads TGTGCCAGCAGCTACCGACAGGGGGCGCGCACCGGGGAGCTGTTTTTT. It encodes CASSYRQGARTGELFF.

The V and J genes are TRBV11-2 and TRBJ2-3; TRBD2 aligns across 11 bases. V lost 4 bases and J lost 5; bases outside the gene matches: 5. This CDR3 comprises 15 residues. Germline V gives CDR1 SGHAT, CDR2 FQNNGV. The CDR3 region is CASSWVAGGLDTQYF. CDR3 DNA: TGTGCCAGCAGCTGGGTAGCGGGGGGGCTAGATACGCAGTATTTT.

The sample holds a few counts of this clone. The J gene is TRBJ2-3, the V gene TRBV24-1, with D maybe TRBD2 (7 bases). CDR1 and CDR2 from the germline V gene are KGHDR and SFDVKD. The CDR3 contains 15 residues. V was pared by 6 bases and J by 3 bases, with 15 bases between. The CDR3 reads CATSLGGGRTDTQYF. For the CDR3, the DNA is TGTGCCACCAGTTTGGGCGGGGGCCGAACAGATACGCAGTATTTT.

This clone was detected only once. The J gene is TRBJ2-3, the V gene TRBV28; D remains ambiguous. Per the germline V gene, CDR1 is MDHEN and CDR2 is SYDVKM. Trimming stripped 6 bases from V and 5 bases from J, with 9 bases between. This CDR3 contains 12 residues. In DNA form, the CDR3 reads TGTGCCAGCAGCAGAAACCTAGATACGCAGTATTTT. Its protein is CASSRNLDTQYF.

The J gene is TRBJ1-1, the V gene TRBV29-1, with D tentatively TRBD1 (6 bases). Germline V gives CDR1 SQVTM, CDR2 ANQGSEA. Trimming left V 6 bases short and J 0 bases short, with 11 bases between. This CDR3 comprises 13 residues. The CDR3 DNA reads TGCAGCGTCACCAGGGACATGAACACTGAAGCTTTCTTT. Translated, it gives CSVTRDMNTEAFF.

This chain joins TRBV7-9 and TRBJ1-6; TRBD1 agrees at 11 bases. Trimming removed 3 bases from V and 10 bases from J; junction bases left unmatched: 11. The germline gives CDR1 SEHNR, CDR2 FQNEAQ (reference sequence). The CDR3 extends over 17 amino acids. CDR3 DNA: TGTGCCAGCAGCTTTGCTCGGACAGGGGGCTCACGGTCACCCCTCCACTTT. Translated: CASSFARTGGSRSPLHF.

This chain uses TRBV7-6 with TRBJ1-6, with TRBD1 as a possible D gene (6 bases). CDR1 and CDR2 (germline): SGHVS, FNYEAQ. Between the trimmed V and J ends, which lost 1 base and 2 bases, there was a span of 6 bases. The CDR3 has 15 residues. CDR3 sequence reads: CASSLDRAYNSPLHF. The CDR3 DNA reads as TGTGCCAGCAGCTTAGACAGGGCCTATAATTCACCCCTCCACTTT.

The chain combines TRBV24-1 with TRBJ1-5; no clear D. Germline CDR1 KGHDR, CDR2 SFDVKD. CDR3 length: 15 amino acids. Between the trimmed V and J ends, which lost 6 bases and 2 bases, there was a span of 13 bases. DNA for the CDR3: TGTGCCACCAGTTCCTCGGAGCCTGGCAATCAGCCCCAGCATTTT. This translates into CATSSSEPGNQPQHF.

The V and J genes are TRBV5-4 and TRBJ2-3; D might be TRBD2 (6 bases). The CDR3 length is 14 residues. The V and J ends lost 4 bases and 3 bases respectively, with 12 bases between them. CDR1 is SGHNT and CDR2 is YYREEE in the germline V gene (reference sequence). DNA for the CDR3: TGTGCCAGCAGCCTCGGGACTGGGACAGATACGCAGTATTTT. This codes for CASSLGTGTDTQYF.

The chain employs TRBV4-2 and TRBJ1-5, with D perhaps matching TRBD1 (6 bases). The CDR3 runs 16 residues. V lost 4 bases to trimming and J lost 4 bases, with 17 bases between them. Germline CDR1 and CDR2: LGHNA and YNFKEQ. The CDR3, as DNA: TGTGCCAGCAGCCCCTCAGGGACAACCGTTAATCAGCCCCAGCATTTT. It specifies CASSPSGTTVNQPQHF.

This clone is a singleton in its sample. The V gene is TRBV28, the J gene TRBJ1-2; D is possibly TRBD1 (6 bases). The CDR3 extends over 15 amino acids. CDR1 and CDR2 (germline): MDHEN, SYDVKM. V lost 5 bases and J 8 bases, leaving 21 bases between the germline ends. Here the CDR3 reads CASSPQDQGLGGYTF. CDR3 bases: TGTGCCAGCAGTCCCCAAGATCAGGGGTTGGGCGGCTACACCTTC.

As to this clone: In the same sample, other DNA sequences code for this CDR3. The chain uses TRBV19 and TRBJ2-7; 9 positions match TRBD1. CDR3 length: 14 residues. Germline V lookup: CDR1 LNHDA, CDR2 SQIVND (reference sequence). The junction had 3 bases not matched to a gene; V was cut back by 6 bases and J by 0 bases. CDR3 loop: CASSGTGSSYEQYF. CDR3 DNA: TGTGCCAGTAGCGGGACAGGGAGCTCCTACGAGCAGTACTTC.

CDR3 sequence: CSVTAVGETQYF. The CDR3, as DNA: TGCAGCGTTACAGCGGTCGGGGAGACCCAGTACTTC. The chain links TRBV29-1 to TRBJ2-5; perhaps TRBD2 as D (5 bases). The CDR3 is made up of 12 amino acids. With 5 bases removed from V and 5 bases from J, the gap between germline ends came to 12 bases. Germline assignment: CDR1 SQVTM and CDR2 ANQGSEA.

This sequence joins TRBV2 and TRBJ1-5, with D hard to call. The V end lost 5 bases, the J end lost 2 bases, and 13 bases lay between the germline ends. The V gene's germline CDR1 is SNHLY and CDR2 FYNNEI. The CDR3 runs to 15 residues. The CDR3 is CASSFVADGNQPQHF. The CDR3 coding sequence is TGTGCCAGCAGTTTCGTGGCAGATGGCAATCAGCCCCAGCATTTT. Complete variable domain (other parts from reference TRBV2 and TRBJ1-5): EPEVTQTPSHQVTQMGQEVILRCVPISNHLYFYWYRQILGQKVEFLVSFYNNEISEKSEIFDDQFSVERPDGSNFTLKIRSTKLEDSAMYFCASSFVADGNQPQHFGDGTRLSIL.

The rearrangement uses TRBV9 and TRBJ2-7, with TRBD2 identical over 10 bases. This CDR3 has 15 amino acids. V lost 0 bases and J lost 2; bases outside the gene matches: 2. Germline CDR1 and CDR2: SGDLS and YYNGEE. CDR3 DNA sequence: TGTGCCAGCAGCGTAGGCCTAGCGGGGGCCTACGAGCAGTACTTC. This codes for CASSVGLAGAYEQYF.

CDR3 residues: CASSAKIPGQGSYEQFF. The CDR3 region has the DNA TGTGCCAGCAGTGCGAAAATACCGGGACAGGGGAGCTATGAGCAGTTCTTC. The chain carries TRBV6-1 and TRBJ2-1; 10 bases are a match to TRBD1. V lost 4 bases and J lost 8; bases outside the gene matches: 14. The germline V gene has CDR1 MNHNS and CDR2 SASEGT. There are 17 residues in the CDR3.

The genes are TRBV5-1 and TRBJ2-1, with D unclear. Germline V gives CDR1 SGHRS, CDR2 YFSETQ. V was pared by 1 base and J by 8 bases, with 10 bases between. This CDR3 is built from 13 residues. In DNA form, the CDR3 reads TGCGCCAGCAGCTTGCTGGTCACAGATGAGCAGTTCTTC. It codes for CASSLLVTDEQFF.

This clone has a single count. The chain has TRBV19 and TRBJ2-5; tentatively, D is TRBD1 (5 bases). The CDR3 is made up of 20 amino acids. The V and J ends lost 0 bases and 0 bases respectively, with 23 bases between them. Germline CDR1 LNHDA, CDR2 SQIVND (reference sequence). CDR3 in amino acids: CASSIDLLSAPDSNQETQYF. DNA of the CDR3: TGTGCCAGTAGTATAGATCTGCTTTCTGCCCCCGACAGTAACCAAGAGACCCAGTACTTC.

This chain connects TRBV5-1 to TRBJ2-5; TRBD2 aligns across 9 bases. The germline V gene has CDR1 SGHRS and CDR2 YFSETQ. CDR3 length equals 15 residues. V dropped 2 bases and J dropped 5; count of bases not matched to a gene: 7. The CDR3 bases are TGCGCCAGCAGCTTCGGCGGGGGGGAATGGGAGACCCAGTACTTC. This codes for CASSFGGGEWETQYF.

The chain employs TRBV6-6 and TRBJ2-5, with 10 positions matching TRBD2. The V and J ends lost 2 bases and 4 bases, in that order; junction bases with no gene match: 7. Germline V gives CDR1 MNHNY, CDR2 SVGAGI (reference sequence). The length of the CDR3 is 16 residues. The CDR3 is CASSYQAGGLLETQYF. CDR3 nucleotides: TGTGCCAGCAGTTACCAAGCGGGGGGGCTCTTAGAGACCCAGTACTTC.

The chain is built from TRBV10-2 and TRBJ2-6, with a possible D match to TRBD2 (6 bases). V lost 2 bases to trimming and J lost 0 bases, with 11 bases between them. CDR1 is WSHSY, CDR2 SAAADI, per germline. The CDR3 length is 17 residues. The CDR3 bases are TGCGCCAGCAGTGAGAGGAGGGGTAGCTCTGGGGCCAACGTCCTGACTTTC. This codes for CASSERRGSSGANVLTF.

Written as DNA, the CDR3 is TGTGCCAGTAGTATAGGGTCGCCGGGACTAGCGGGGGGGACCCAAGAGACCCAGTACTTC. Protein product: CASSIGSPGLAGGTQETQYF. This chain connects TRBV19 to TRBJ2-5; 16 bases match TRBD2. Trimming cost V 1 base and J 1 base; bases outside gene matches: 9. Looked up from germline, CDR1 is LNHDA and CDR2 is SQIVND (reference sequence). The CDR3 runs 20 residues.

This clone was recorded a few times. V and J are TRBV7-2 and TRBJ2-7; no reliable D call. V was trimmed by 1 base and J by 0 bases, leaving 7 bases between them. The CDR3 has 14 amino acids. Germline assignment: CDR1 SGHTA and CDR2 FQGNSA. CDR3 protein: CASSLELGSYEQYF. The CDR3 DNA reads as TGTGCCAGCAGCTTAGAGCTCGGCTCCTACGAGCAGTACTTC.

The V and J genes are TRBV9 and TRBJ1-6, with 8 nucleotides matching TRBD1. CDR1 is SGDLS and CDR2 is YYNGEE in the germline V gene. The CDR3 totals 14 residues. With 3 bases clipped from V and 7 bases from J, the junction kept 3 bases outside the gene matches. As DNA, the CDR3 is TGTGCCAGCAGCGCGGGACAGGCGAATTCACCCCTCCACTTT. As protein: CASSAGQANSPLHF.

The V and J genes are TRBV10-3 and TRBJ1-2; a possible D gene is TRBD1 (5 bases). The CDR3 has 13 residues. CDR1 and CDR2 (germline): ENHRY, SYGVKD. Trimming took 3 bases from V and 8 from J, leaving 13 bases between them. The CDR3: CAISDKGVGGYTF. DNA for the CDR3: TGTGCCATCAGTGATAAAGGGGTCGGGGGCTACACCTTC.

The chain is built from TRBV19 and TRBJ1-3; TRBD1 is a possible D gene (6 bases). This CDR3 has 14 amino acids. V lost 9 bases to trimming and J lost 0 bases, with 12 bases between them. Germline V CDR1 and CDR2: LNHDA, SQIVND (reference sequence). The CDR3 DNA reads as TGTGCCAGCAACAGGGAAAACTCTGGAAACACCATATATTTT. It is translated as CASNRENSGNTIYF.

This rearrangement joins TRBV2 to TRBJ2-3; 13 nucleotides agree with TRBD2. The CDR3 covers 16 residues. The V gene end was trimmed by 7 bases and the J gene end by 0 bases; junction bases not matched to a gene: 4. From germline, CDR1 is SNHLY and CDR2 FYNNEI. CDR3 coding DNA: TGTGCCAGCAAACTAGCGGGGGGGCTGAGCACAGATACGCAGTATTTT. Translation gives CASKLAGGLSTDTQYF.

This chain uses TRBV28 with TRBJ1-3, with D unresolved. The CDR3 consists of 16 residues. Trimming removed 6 bases from V and 4 bases from J, with 19 bases in between. The germline V gene has CDR1 MDHEN and CDR2 SYDVKM. As DNA, the CDR3 is TGTGCCAGCAGCCCCGGAGGGTCGATCTTGGGAAACACCATATATTTT. Translated, it gives CASSPGGSILGNTIYF. Filled out from reference TRBV28 and TRBJ1-3, the complete variable domain reads DVKVTQSSRYLVKRTGEKVFLECVQDMDHENMFWYRQDPGLGLRLIYFSYDVKMKEKGDIPEGYSVSREKKERFSLILESASTNQTSMYLCASSPGGSILGNTIYFGEGSWLTVV.

The J gene is TRBJ1-2, the V gene TRBV25-1; the match to TRBD1 covers 9 bases. This CDR3 contains 17 residues. The germline gives CDR1 MGHDK, CDR2 SYGVNS. With 2 bases clipped from V and 5 bases from J, the junction kept 12 bases outside the gene matches. This CDR3 is CASSERQGEGLGYGYTF. CDR3 sequence (DNA): TGTGCCAGCAGTGAACGACAGGGGGAGGGATTAGGTTATGGCTACACCTTC.

The chain carries TRBV7-9 and TRBJ1-1; D remains unclear. V shed 0 bases and J shed 6 bases, with 11 bases lying between them. This CDR3 spans 14 amino acids. CDR1 SEHNR and CDR2 FQNEAQ come from the germline V gene (reference sequence). The CDR3 loop is CASSLAGSLAEAFF. The CDR3 coding sequence is TGTGCCAGCAGCTTAGCGGGTAGTCTAGCTGAAGCTTTCTTT. The full variable domain, in which reference TRBV7-9 and TRBJ1-1 provide the parts outside the CDR3, is DTGVSQNPRHKITKRGQNVTFRCDPISEHNRLYWYRQTLGQGPEFLTYFQNEAQLEKSRLLSDRFSAERPKGSFSTLEIQRTEQGDSAMYLCASSLAGSLAEAFFGQGTRLTVV.